This entry features one T cell receptor beta chain sequence. The CDR3 contains 14 residues. CDR1 WNHNN and CDR2 SYGVQD come from the germline V gene (reference sequence). The V and J ends lost 4 bases and 12 bases, in that order; junction bases with no gene match: 11. The sample comes from a study of identical twins. TCRdb passed the 5' RACE reads through MiXCR, listing each CDR3 protein once. The sample carries about 250,000 distinct CDR3 sequences, about 14% recorded once. Sequenced input: memory (CD45RO+) T cells sorted from blood. The sequence was obtained from a woman aged 18 to 35 in good health. The gene calls are TRBV10-1 and TRBJ2-1; 8 nucleotides line up with TRBD1. The CDR3 is CASSGTGRWTGQFF. Here the CDR3 DNA reads TGCGCCAGCAGTGGGACAGGGCGTTGGACGGGGCAGTTCTTC.